The 10 T cell receptor beta chains reported below all come from one sample, sequenced in a study of regulatory T cells in long-lasting Graves disease. The sample's time point: newly diagnosed GD, antithyroid drugs for less than 3 months. TCR sequences were obtained from RNA taken from PBMCs. Arm-PCR of CDR3 regions and iRepertoire HTBI primers were used to build TCR beta libraries. TCRdb fed the multiplex PCR reads into MiXCR, producing one record per CDR3 protein. The sample has about 440,000 distinct CDR3 sequences, about a sixth seen once. These data were also filed under a second study, of T cells in Graves' hyperthyroidism and ophthalmopathy.

The sequenced sample was peripheral blood mononuclear cells (PBMCs), obtained at new diagnosis, from a patient treated with antithyroid drugs. The receptors were sampled from a woman aged 18-29 years with Graves disease.

The rearrangement links TRBV5-1 to TRBJ2-3; 7 bases are shared with TRBD2. The CDR3 contains 14 residues. V was pared by 9 bases and J by 4 bases, with 11 bases of the junction left unmatched. Germline-derived CDR1 and CDR2 are SGHRS and YFSETQ. The CDR3 DNA is TGCGCCACCTCCCTGGGGGGGATCCCAGATACGCAGTATTTT. Translating it yields CATSLGGIPDTQYF.

This clonotype has more than one count but fewer than ten. It may be a read error: a sequence one base away is much more abundant. This is likely a read error, given that the CDR3 carries no conserved phenylalanine or tryptophan at its end. The rearrangement uses TRBV28 and TRBJ1-5; a weak D match, TRBD1 (5 bases). This CDR3 is 15 amino acids long. Germline V CDR1 and CDR2: MDHEN, SYDVKM. V gave up 3 bases and J gave up 6 bases, with 15 bases separating them. This chain's CDR3 is CASSLMGGVLQPQHL. The CDR3 DNA follows: TGTGCCAGCAGTTTGATGGGGGGAGTCCTTCAGCCCCAGCATCTT.

With respect to this clonotype: The junction shows a germline mismatch at one end, possibly a read error. This chain joins TRBV12-3 or TRBV12-4 and TRBJ1-1; tentative D call: TRBD1 (6 bases). The CDR3 consists of 12 residues. The CDR3: CASSLGQGRTNF. DNA for the CDR3: TGTGCCAGCAGTTTAGGTCAGGGGAGGACAAACTTT.

This clonotype was counted ten times or more. The chain has TRBV6-1 and TRBJ2-5; TRBD2 aligns across 11 bases. Per germline, CDR1 MNHNS and CDR2 SASEGT. The CDR3 consists of 15 residues. Germline trimming cut 5 bases from V and 5 bases from J; bases unmatched to any gene: 7. CDR3 nucleotide sequence: TGTGCCAGCAGTCTACTAGCGGGAGCTCGGGAGACCCAGTACTTC. Encoded protein: CASSLLAGARETQYF.

J is TRBJ2-7 and V is TRBV29-1, with TRBD1 identical over 7 bases. Germline V lookup: CDR1 SQVTM, CDR2 ANQGSEA. V lost 8 bases and J lost 1; bases outside the gene matches: 5. This CDR3 is 12 amino acids long. This chain's CDR3 is CSIRQGSYEQYF. CDR3 coding DNA: TGCAGCATTCGACAGGGATCCTACGAGCAGTACTTC.

This clonotype was seen repeatedly, ten times or more. The chain is built from TRBV2 and TRBJ2-1, with D perhaps matching TRBD2 (6 bases). Germline V gene lookup returns CDR1 SNHLY and CDR2 FYNNEI. V lost 3 bases and J lost 2, with 8 bases in between. The CDR3 length is 14 residues. The CDR3 nucleotides read TGTGCCAGCAGTGACCAGCGGGCCTACAATGAGCAGTTCTTC. This translates into CASSDQRAYNEQFF. The full variable domain, rest sourced from reference TRBV2 and TRBJ2-1, is EPEVTQTPSHQVTQMGQEVILRCVPISNHLYFYWYRQILGQKVEFLVSFYNNEISEKSEIFDDQFSVERPDGSNFTLKIRSTKLEDSAMYFCASSDQRAYNEQFFGPGTRLTVL.

This clonotype was seen at least ten times. The chain employs TRBV6-2 or TRBV6-3 and TRBJ2-1; TRBD2 is a possible D gene (5 bases). CDR1 is MNHEY, CDR2 SVGEGT, per germline. V lost 6 bases to trimming and J lost 5 bases, with 14 bases between them. The CDR3 contains 14 residues. CDR3 residues: CASSLGSWDNEQFF. DNA of the CDR3: TGTGCCAGCAGCTTAGGGAGTTGGGACAATGAGCAGTTCTTC.

This clonotype was counted at least ten times. The V call is TRBV6-1, the J call TRBJ1-5; possible D gene TRBD1, 5 bases. This CDR3 has 15 residues. Looked up from germline, CDR1 is MNHNS and CDR2 is SASEGT. V dropped 6 bases and J dropped 7 bases, with 19 bases sitting between them. CDR3 protein: CASRRDASGIQPQHF. The CDR3 DNA reads TGTGCCAGCAGACGGGACGCCTCAGGGATCCAGCCCCAGCATTTT.

As regards this clonotype: Given a much more abundant clone one base away, this may be a read error. The V and J genes are TRBV27 and TRBJ2-5; 9 bases match TRBD2. J lost 3 bases, V lost 5 bases, and 4 bases had no gene match. Per the germline V gene, CDR1 is MNHEY and CDR2 is SMNVEV (reference sequence). There are 14 residues in the CDR3. This chain's CDR3 is CASSRTSVKETQYF. The CDR3 bases are TGTGCCAGCAGTCGGACTAGCGTAAAAGAGACCCAGTACTTC.

This clonotype was detected ten times or more. The chain uses TRBV28 and TRBJ2-4; the match to TRBD2 covers 16 bases. CDR3 length: 21 amino acids. The J segment lost 1 base and the V segment lost 4 bases, leaving 13 bases of the junction unmatched. Germline V CDR1 and CDR2: MDHEN, SYDVKM. The CDR3 bases are TGTGCCAGCAGTTCTCTCGGGACTAGCGGGAGGGAAGGAAGGGCCAAAAACATTCAGTACTTC. This sequence encodes CASSSLGTSGREGRAKNIQYF.